This T cell receptor (beta chain) is from a study of Ad26.COV2.S vaccination and SARS-CoV-2 variants. The CDR3 sequence is 11 residues long. Germline assignment: CDR1 GTSNPN and CDR2 SVGIG (reference sequence). The J segment lost 8 bases and the V segment lost 6 bases, leaving 5 bases of the junction unmatched. The sample's treatment: over 15 received Ad26.COV2.S at low or high dose, single or two shots; 5 received placebo; per-sample allocation not given. Vaccine and placebo recipients were sampled on day 63 after the first injection. Donation came from an adult in Boston who was aged 18-55 years. With regard to this clone: Its target is not known.

The assay was immunoSEQ multiplex PCR, and TCRdb's table has in-frame clones only and misses some. The data show about 440,000 clones, around 88% seen once. Broader study findings: Vaccine recipients and placebo recipients showed similar non-spike TCR breadth.

This sample comprised peripheral blood, obtained in a trial of Ad26.COV2.S vaccine versus placebo. This receptor was taken from a person aged 18-65 years who received the Ad26.COV2.S COVID-19 vaccine or a placebo. The V gene is TRBV30, the J gene TRBJ1-2; 8 nucleotides match TRBD1. The DNA of the CDR3 is TGTGCCTGTACGACAGGGGACGGCTACACCTTC. This codes for CACTTGDGYTF.